A single T cell receptor (beta chain) is shown here with its context. This sample was included in a study of blood T cell repertoires in COVID-19. The assay was immunoSEQ multiplex PCR, and TCRdb's table has in-frame clones only and misses some. The table lists approximately 220,000 clones, 75% to 90% of them singletons. The specimen was peripheral blood. The source of this sequence is a man aged 35 to 55 with acute or convalescent COVID-19.

In nucleotides, the CDR3 is TGTGCCAGCAGTGACTCGAGCAGGGACACTGAAGCTTTCTTT. Protein product: CASSDSSRDTEAFF. The gene calls are TRBV6-4 and TRBJ1-1, with a tentative D call TRBD1 (5 bases). Germline loops: CDR1 MRHNA, CDR2 SNTAGT. This CDR3 is 14 amino acids long. Trimming took 0 bases from V and 3 from J, leaving 8 bases between them.